This entry describes one T cell receptor beta chain. This clonotype was observed at least ten times. The antigen it recognizes is unknown. Nothing much larger sits one base from this clone, and base qualities are not available. The germline V gene encodes CDR1 LNHDA and CDR2 SQIVND (reference sequence). From the cysteine through the phenylalanine, the CDR3 covers 15 amino acids. Only the CDR3 DNA stays, 45 bases, in frame from base 1. A distance of 14 bases separates the germline ends of V and J, which lose 6 bases and 2 bases respectively. Ophthalmopathy patients had moderately to severely active disease, Clinical Activity Score of at least 3, NOSPECS grade of at least 4, and disease duration under 3 months. Patients were excluded if they had other autoimmune diseases, uncontrolled infections, pregnancy or lactation. Diagnosis relied on clinical symptoms, serum thyroxine, TRAb, thyroid ultrasound and orbital computed tomography. Using Ficoll-Paque density gradient centrifugation, PBMCs were isolated from over 8.5 ml of fresh peripheral blood. Total RNA was extracted using Trizol reagent, and RNA quality was checked on an Agilent 2100 Bioanalyzer.

TCR beta CDR3 regions were amplified from RNA transcripts for repertoire sequencing. A first-round RT-PCR used HTBI primers with the Qiagen OneStep RT-PCR kit, followed by a second-round multiplex PCR, size selection and purification. Libraries were sequenced paired-end with 100 bp reads on an Illumina HiSeq2000. Per the source publication's procedure: SOAPnuke was used to process the reads, removing any read that contained adapters or uncalled bases, had a mean Phred below 15, or lacked an exact match to the constant primer or identifier. High-quality paired reads were merged with COPE v1.2.5. Unique nucleotide sequences were defined as clonotypes and aligned to IMGT TRB V, D and J references using MiTCR v1.1. The analysis was limited to V-J combinations with a frequency above 0.0001, which together covered roughly 99% of repertoires. A TCR clonal expansion and chaos score per V-J combination was defined as the ratio of F50 clonal expansion to chaos observed in the TCRdist matrix. Features were reduced by Welch's t-statistics and random forest to roughly 14 V-J combinations, which fed a naive Bayes classifier. Thyroid-blood repertoire similarity was quantified with the Morisita-Horn index. Clones were called with MiXCR by TCRdb after fastp trimmed the public reads at Q25, and only in-frame beta chains were retained. Each CDR3 protein gets just one entry, which takes the most common genes and DNA from the rows behind it. V and J calls and clone size were set by TCRdb, not the authors. The table for this sample lists hundreds of thousands of distinct CDR3 sequences; roughly 40% of them were counted only once. The top ten clonotypes cover roughly 46% of the sample.

The entry originates in a study of Graves' ophthalmopathy and Graves' hyperthyroidism (dated 2018 in TCRdb). Broadly, across the study: Peripheral blood was collected at initial diagnosis, prior to any treatment. In roughly 6 hyperthyroidism patients, T-cell repertoires of thyroid tissue and blood were compared. After sampling, hyperthyroidism patients received methimazole starting at 30 mg daily, and ophthalmopathy patients received high-dose intravenous methylprednisolone. The study used signatures of the TCR beta repertoire to tell Graves' ophthalmopathy apart from Graves' hyperthyroidism and to predict which patients would progress to ophthalmopathy. In total, some 130 blood samples were TCR-sequenced: approximately 42 ophthalmopathy, approximately 80 hyperthyroidism and roughly 17 hyperthyroidism-to-ophthalmopathy patients. For independent validation, a separate cohort was made up of 18 to 20 hyperthyroidism patients plus 17 patients who later progressed from hyperthyroidism to ophthalmopathy. To explore V-J signatures distinguishing ophthalmopathy from hyperthyroidism, a discovery set of 100 patients (roughly 45 ophthalmopathy, roughly 56 stable hyperthyroidism) was enrolled.

The full study reports these points: The 13-signature model separated ophthalmopathy from stable hyperthyroidism with roughly 89% sensitivity and around 84% specificity in cross-validation, and 80%/75% in the test set. No statistical method was used to predetermine the sample size, and group allocation was not hidden from the investigators. Most expanded thyroid clonotypes with frequency above 0.001 were also detected in blood, suggesting blood repertoires may reflect the thyroid immune response. In validation, the model predicted ophthalmopathy progression with about 70% sensitivity and 72.22% specificity; more than ten predicted patients were CT-confirmed with GO in a median of approximately 6.5 months.

The receptor was isolated from an adult man with Graves' ophthalmopathy. The sequencing input was peripheral blood. The chain employs TRBV19 and TRBJ1-5; TRBD1 might be the D gene, on 6 matching bases. The DNA sequence follows: TGTGCCAGTAGCCCCGGGGGGGCTGGCAATCAGCCCCAGCATTTT. It specifies CASSPGGAGNQPQHF.